Following are 7 T cell receptor beta chains from one sample sequenced in a study of cytomegalovirus exposure and HLA in healthy donors. The table came from immunoSEQ multiplex PCR; TCRdb's copy has only in-frame clones and leaves some out. The table lists over 85,000 clones, approximately 89% of them singletons. Material: PBMCs. Receptor source: a woman aged 18-30 years in good health and CMV-seronegative.

The V gene is TRBV18, the J gene TRBJ2-1; D unresolved. The V end lost 3 bases, the J end lost 6 bases, and 9 bases lay between the germline ends. The CDR3 contains 13 residues. The germline V gene has CDR1 KGHSH and CDR2 LQKENI. The CDR3 spells CASSPIPPNEQFF. The CDR3 DNA sequence: TGTGCCAGCTCACCTATCCCCCCCAATGAGCAGTTCTTC.

J is TRBJ2-5 and V is TRBV28; D perhaps matches TRBD2 (6 bases). CDR1 MDHEN and CDR2 SYDVKM come from the germline V gene. The V gene lost 6 bases and the J gene lost 2 bases, with 10 bases spanning the gap. The CDR3 contains 13 residues. The CDR3 sequence: CASRSGVQETQYF. CDR3 DNA: TGTGCCAGCAGATCGGGAGTACAAGAGACCCAGTACTTC. Based on the CDR3 plus reference TRBV28 and TRBJ2-5, the full variable domain is DVKVTQSSRYLVKRTGEKVFLECVQDMDHENMFWYRQDPGLGLRLIYFSYDVKMKEKGDIPEGYSVSREKKERFSLILESASTNQTSMYLCASRSGVQETQYFGPGTRLLVL.

The chain employs TRBV28 and TRBJ2-5; D might be TRBD2 (6 bases). CDR1 and CDR2 (germline): MDHEN, SYDVKM. V was trimmed by 6 bases and J by 6 bases, leaving 20 bases between them. The CDR3 is 15 residues long. The CDR3, as DNA: TGTGCCAGCAGAAACGGGACTGTAAGGCCGAAGACCCAGTACTTC. This encodes CASRNGTVRPKTQYF.

The rearrangement links TRBV27 to TRBJ2-1; D is ambiguous. The V end was cut by 3 bases, the J end by 0 bases, with 6 bases between. Germline loops: CDR1 MNHEY, CDR2 SMNVEV (reference sequence). CDR3 size: 14 residues. In nucleotides, the CDR3 is TGTGCCAGCAGTTTCCCCGGCTCCTACAATGAGCAGTTCTTC. Translation: CASSFPGSYNEQFF.

The chain carries TRBV7-8 and TRBJ2-7; maybe TRBD1 (5 bases). The germline gives CDR1 SGHVS, CDR2 FQNEAQ. The V gene lost 1 base and the J gene lost 6 bases, with 16 bases spanning the gap. CDR3 length equals 15 residues. CDR3 sequence (DNA): TGTGCCAGCAGCTTAGACGGGCTGGGGCTTGGCGAGCAGTACTTC. Its translation is CASSLDGLGLGEQYF.

DNA for the CDR3: TGTGCCAGCAGCTTGAACAGGGCCGAGCAGTACTTC. Encoded protein: CASSLNRAEQYF. The rearrangement uses TRBV11-2 and TRBJ2-7, with D maybe TRBD1 (6 bases). The CDR3 spans 12 residues. CDR1 SGHAT and CDR2 FQNNGV come from the germline V gene. V was cut by 3 bases and J by 6 bases, with 9 bases left in between.

The chain carries TRBV30 and TRBJ2-7; no firm D call. The CDR3 is 16 residues long. The V and J ends lost 0 bases and 2 bases respectively, with 17 bases between them. CDR1 GTSNPN and CDR2 SVGIG come from the germline V gene (reference sequence). CDR3 coding DNA: TGTGCCTGGAGTGTACAAGCGAGCCCGAATACCTACGAGCAGTACTTC. This encodes CAWSVQASPNTYEQYF. Complete variable domain (other parts from reference TRBV30 and TRBJ2-7): SQTIHQWPATLVQPVGSPLSLECTVEGTSNPNLYWYRQAAGRGLQLLFYSVGIGQISSEVPQNLSASRPQDRQFILSSKKLLLSDSGFYLCAWSVQASPNTYEQYFGPGTRLTVT.